This TCR beta chain appears in the sequencing data of a study of T cells in Graves' hyperthyroidism and ophthalmopathy. RNA transcripts served as the template for amplifying TCR beta CDR3 regions. The primer set for the first-round RT-PCR of the TCR CDR3 was HTBI. TCRdb re-called the multiplex PCR reads with MiXCR, one entry per CDR3 protein. The repertoire has about 290,000 distinct CDR3 sequences, around 13% of them found once; the top ten carry 7% to 9.5%. The sample holds a few counts of this clonotype. From germline, CDR1 is SGDLS and CDR2 YYNGEE. This CDR3 is 15 amino acids long. V shed 0 bases, J shed 4 bases, and the junction held 2 bases outside the gene matches.

The clonotype was recovered from a woman in her forties with Graves' hyperthyroidism. The sequencing input was blood. The chain joins TRBV9 to TRBJ2-1; 9 nucleotides line up with TRBD2. CDR3: CASSVGTSEYNEQFF. For the CDR3, the DNA is TGTGCCAGCAGCGTAGGGACTAGCGAATACAATGAGCAGTTCTTC.